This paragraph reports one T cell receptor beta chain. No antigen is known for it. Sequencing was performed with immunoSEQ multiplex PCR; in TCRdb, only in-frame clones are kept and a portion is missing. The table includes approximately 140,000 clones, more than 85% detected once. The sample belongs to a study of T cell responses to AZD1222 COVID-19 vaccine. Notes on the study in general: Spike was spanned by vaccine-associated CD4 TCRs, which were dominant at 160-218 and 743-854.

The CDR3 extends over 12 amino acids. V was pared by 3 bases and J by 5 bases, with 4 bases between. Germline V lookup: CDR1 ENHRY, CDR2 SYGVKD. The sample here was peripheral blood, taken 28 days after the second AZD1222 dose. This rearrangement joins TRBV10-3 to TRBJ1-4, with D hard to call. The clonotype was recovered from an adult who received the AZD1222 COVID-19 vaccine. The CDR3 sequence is CAISEQNEKLFF. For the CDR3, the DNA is TGTGCCATCAGTGAACAGAATGAAAAACTGTTTTTT.